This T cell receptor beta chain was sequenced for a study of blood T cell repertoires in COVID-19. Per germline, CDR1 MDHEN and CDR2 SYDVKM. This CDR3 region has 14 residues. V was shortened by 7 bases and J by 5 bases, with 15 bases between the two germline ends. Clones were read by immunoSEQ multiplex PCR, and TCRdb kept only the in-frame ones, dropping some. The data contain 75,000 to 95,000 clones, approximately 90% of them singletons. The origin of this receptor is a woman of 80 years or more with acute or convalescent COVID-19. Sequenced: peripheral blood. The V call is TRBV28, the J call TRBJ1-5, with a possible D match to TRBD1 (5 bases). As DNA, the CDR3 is TGTGCCAGCATCTCCGGCCAGGGCGATCAGCCCCAGCATTTT. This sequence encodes CASISGQGDQPQHF.